The 23 T cell receptor beta chains presented below share a single source sample, sequenced in a study of tumor-infiltrating lymphocytes in oesophageal squamous cell carcinoma. Via MiXCR, TCRdb re-called the PCR reads, giving one row per CDR3 protein. Of over 10,000 distinct CDR3 sequences listed, about three fifths are singletons. The sample was esophageal tumor tissue. Receptors originate from a female donor with esophageal squamous cell carcinoma.

The genes are TRBV11-2 and TRBJ2-1; a possible D gene is TRBD1 (5 bases). Germline loops: CDR1 SGHAT, CDR2 FQNNGV. V was cut by 1 base and J by 3 bases, with 13 bases left in between. The CDR3 is made up of 16 amino acids. The chain's CDR3 is CASSLVVGALYNEQFF. In DNA form, the CDR3 reads TGTGCCAGCAGCTTAGTAGTAGGGGCTCTCTACAATGAGCAGTTCTTC.

Many counts were recorded for this clonotype. The J gene is TRBJ2-1, the V gene TRBV6-1; 8 nucleotides agree with TRBD2. The DNA end favors TRBJ2-7, so the J call may be wrong. From germline, CDR1 is MNHNS and CDR2 SASEGT. The CDR3 extends over 17 amino acids. As DNA, the CDR3 is TGTGCCAGCAGCCGCCCCCCTAGCGGGTTCTCCTACAATGAGCAGTACTTC. Its translation is CASSRPPSGFSYNEQYF.

The chain links TRBV7-2 to TRBJ2-3; D is unresolved. The J call may be in error: the DNA end matches TRBJ2-1 better. The germline V gene encodes CDR1 SGHTA and CDR2 FQGNSA. The CDR3 is 13 amino acids. This CDR3 is CASRVSRDNEQFF. CDR3 in DNA: TGTGCCAGCCGCGTTTCCAGAGACAATGAGCAGTTCTTC.

This clonotype was detected once. The genes are TRBV5-1 and TRBJ1-1, with D perhaps TRBD1 (6 bases). Trimming shortened V by 5 bases and J by 6 bases, and 17 bases separated the two germline ends. Germline V gene data show CDR1 as SGHRS and CDR2 as YFSETQ. The CDR3 covers 14 residues. CDR3 loop: CASRQGGGVSEAFF. The DNA for the CDR3 is TGCGCCAGCAGACAGGGAGGGGGAGTTTCTGAAGCTTTCTTT.

This sequence joins TRBV7-6 and TRBJ2-3; unclear D gene. Germline loops: CDR1 SGHVS, CDR2 FNYEAQ. This CDR3 spans 13 amino acids. Deletions cut 1 base from V and 3 bases from J, with 5 bases between. In DNA, the CDR3 is TGTGCCAGCAGCTTAGAAAGAACAGATACGCAGTATTTT. Its protein product is CASSLERTDTQYF.

The rearrangement joins TRBV28 to TRBJ2-1; D may match TRBD1 or TRBD2 (5 bases each). Germline V CDR1 and CDR2: MDHEN, SYDVKM. The length of the CDR3 is 17 residues. V lost 4 bases, J lost 10 bases, and 26 bases lay in between. Here the CDR3 DNA reads TGTGCCAGCAGTTCAGTGCCTGGGACGGACTTTACCTACGAGCAGTTCTTC. This encodes CASSSVPGTDFTYEQFF.

The rearrangement uses TRBV11-3 and TRBJ2-5; D possibly corresponds to TRBD1 (6 bases). The CDR3 has 14 residues. Looked up from germline, CDR1 is SGHNT and CDR2 is YENEEA. V was shortened by 5 bases and J by 4 bases, with 14 bases between the two germline ends. CDR3 coding DNA: TGTGCCAGCAGCCCAGCAGGGGTGGGAGAGACCCAGTACTTC. It encodes CASSPAGVGETQYF. The variable domain in full, completed from reference TRBV11-3 and TRBJ2-5, reads EAGVVQSPRYKIIEKKQPVAFWCNPISGHNTLYWYLQNLGQGPELLIRYENEEAVDDSQLPKDRFSAERLKGVDSTLKIQPAELGDSAVYLCASSPAGVGETQYFGPGTRLLVL.

This chain connects TRBV7-2 to TRBJ2-3, with 10 positions matching TRBD2. The J call is in doubt because the DNA end fits TRBJ2-1 better. Germline V gene data show CDR1 as SGHTA and CDR2 as FQGNSA. This CDR3 is built from 16 residues. CDR3 sequence: CASSLGLAGVQETQFF. In DNA, the CDR3 is TGTGCCAGCAGCTTAGGACTAGCGGGTGTCCAAGAGACCCAGTTCTTC.

The chain is built from TRBV28 and TRBJ2-7; no reliable D call. The CDR3 length is 12 residues. The V gene's germline CDR1 is MDHEN and CDR2 SYDVKM. Trimming shortened V by 10 bases and J by 1 base, and 11 bases separated the two germline ends. The CDR3 spells CATTTLSYEQYF. The CDR3 bases are TGTGCCACCACAACGCTTTCCTACGAGCAGTACTTC.

This clonotype came up a few times. This chain uses TRBV12-3 or TRBV12-4 with TRBJ2-5, with 8 nucleotides matching TRBD1. The CDR3 runs to 14 residues. With V trimmed by 3 bases and J by 3 bases, 3 bases remained unmatched. The CDR3 sequence is CASSFQQGEETQYF. In DNA form, the CDR3 reads TGTGCCAGCAGTTTTCAACAGGGGGAAGAGACCCAGTACTTC.

The chain joins TRBV11-2 to TRBJ2-3; the D gene is possibly TRBD2 (5 bases). The J call could be wrong; TRBJ2-5 is a better fit for the DNA end. This CDR3 is 12 amino acids long. Germline V gives CDR1 SGHAT, CDR2 FQNNGV. The CDR3 coding sequence is TGTGCCAGCAGGCGGAGCGGAGAGACCCAGTACTTC. Its protein is CASRRSGETQYF.

V gene TRBV6-6 combines with J gene TRBJ2-7; no firm D call. The end of the DNA is better explained by TRBJ2-5, so the J call may be wrong. Germline V gives CDR1 MNHNY, CDR2 SVGAGI (reference sequence). This CDR3 has 14 amino acids. This CDR3 is CASSISHQGETQYF. CDR3 in DNA: TGTGCCAGCAGTATATCCCATCAAGGGGAGACCCAGTACTTC.

As regards this clonotype: The junction departs from germline at one end; a sequencing error may be responsible. The CDR3 region is CASSHPFHEQLF. CDR3 nucleotides: TGTGCCAGCTCTCACCCATTTCATGAGCAGTTATTC. The chain couples TRBV7-2 to TRBJ2-3; D not certain. The CDR3 is 12 amino acids. Germline V gene data show CDR1 as SGHTA and CDR2 as FQGNSA.

This rearrangement joins TRBV7-8 to TRBJ2-5; 7 bases line up with TRBD2. CDR3 length: 15 amino acids. With 3 bases clipped from V and 11 bases from J, the junction kept 15 bases outside the gene matches. Germline V gene sequence: CDR1 SGHVS, CDR2 FQNEAQ. CDR3 sequence: CASSLLRDYRHEQYF. In nucleotides, the CDR3 is TGTGCCAGCAGCTTGCTCCGGGACTACCGTCATGAGCAGTACTTC.

The chain links TRBV6-1 to TRBJ1-1, with D unclear. V shed 5 bases and J shed 2 bases, with 9 bases lying between them. CDR1 and CDR2 (germline): MNHNS, SASEGT. CDR3 length: 13 amino acids. The CDR3 DNA reads TGTGCCAGCAGTTACCCCGGCAACACTGAAGCTTTCTTT. The encoded protein is CASSYPGNTEAFF.

About this clonotype: A read error may account for a junction end that differs from germline. The chain has TRBV7-7 and TRBJ2-5, with D perhaps matching TRBD1 (6 bases). The CDR3 is 14 amino acids. Per the germline V gene, CDR1 is SSHAT and CDR2 is FNYEAQ (reference sequence). CDR3 protein: CASSSQGPKETQYF. CDR3 nucleotides: TGTGCTAGCAGCTCACAGGGACCTAAGGAGACCCAGTACTTC.

In DNA, the CDR3 is TGTGCCAGCAGCTCAAACGTAGGGATCTCCTACGAGCAGTACTTC. Translation: CASSSNVGISYEQYF. V usage is TRBV7-2 and J usage is TRBJ2-1; no firm D call. The better agreement between TRBJ2-7 and the DNA end casts doubt on the J call. Germline assignment: CDR1 SGHTA and CDR2 FQGNSA. The CDR3 contains 15 residues.

This clonotype showed up just a few times. This sequence joins TRBV7-2 and TRBJ2-7; TRBD2 agrees at 7 bases. The closer fit of TRBJ2-5 to the DNA end suggests the J call may be wrong. In germline, CDR1 is SGHTA, CDR2 FQGNSA. The CDR3 covers 14 residues. The CDR3: CASSPEGGKETQYF. The DNA for the CDR3 is TGTGCCAGCAGCCCCGAGGGAGGGAAAGAGACCCAGTACTTC.

This chain uses TRBV6-6 with TRBJ1-2; perhaps TRBD1 as D (5 bases). In germline, CDR1 is MNHNY, CDR2 SVGAGI (reference sequence). The V gene lost 0 bases and the J gene lost 6 bases, with 8 bases spanning the gap. The CDR3 runs 13 residues. The CDR3 DNA reads as TGTGCCAGCAGTTACTCTGCAGGGAATGGCTACACCTTC. Amino acid sequence: CASSYSAGNGYTF.

The rearrangement joins TRBV6-2 or TRBV6-3 to TRBJ2-1, with D uncertain. Germline values: CDR1 MNHEY, CDR2 SVGEGT. This CDR3 region has 13 residues. Between the trimmed V and J ends, which lost 3 bases and 7 bases, there was a span of 10 bases. CDR3 sequence: CASSYSDWNEQFF. DNA of the CDR3: TGTGCCAGCAGTTATTCGGATTGGAATGAGCAGTTCTTC.

This clonotype was counted at least ten times. The chain carries TRBV6-6 and TRBJ2-1; TRBD2 might be the D (6 bases). Germline V CDR1 and CDR2: MNHNY, SVGAGI (reference sequence). The ends were cut back, 2 bases at V and 15 bases at J, with 14 bases in the middle. This CDR3 contains 12 residues. The CDR3: CASSYGDLGPFF. CDR3 sequence (DNA): TGTGCCAGCAGTTACGGGGACTTAGGGCCGTTCTTC.

The CDR3 DNA reads TGCGCCAGCAGTGACGGGGCTGAAGCTTTCTTT. The encoded protein is CASSDGAEAFF. The rearrangement joins TRBV10-1 to TRBJ1-1, with D unresolved. Germline V gives CDR1 WNHNN, CDR2 SYGVQD (reference sequence). The CDR3 has 11 residues. V lost 3 bases and J 6 bases, leaving 5 bases between the germline ends.

This chain joins TRBV5-3 and TRBJ2-5, with TRBD2 identical over 7 bases. TRBV5-3 is given ORF status, its function remaining uncertain. The ends lost 8 bases at V and 11 bases at J; junction bases unmatched: 18. This CDR3 is 14 amino acids long. The CDR3 region has the DNA TGTGCCAGCACACCGGAGCTAGCGGACAATGAGCAGTACTTC. Translation gives CASTPELADNEQYF.